This TCR beta chain was retrieved from a study of glioma-infiltrating T cells after dendritic cell vaccination. Deletions cut 4 bases from V and 0 bases from J, with 16 bases between. Germline V CDR1 and CDR2: LGHNA, YSLEER. CDR3 length: 17 amino acids. The method was immunoSEQ multiplex PCR; TCRdb's version includes in-frame clones alone and lacks a portion of them. The sample holds 40,000 to 60,000 clones; 85% are singletons and the top ten take about an eighth. This clone occurred once. This clonotype was obtained from a human donor with glioblastoma. The material sequenced was blood, taken before dendritic cell vaccination. The V and J genes are TRBV4-3 and TRBJ1-3; no clear D gene. This chain's CDR3 is CASSLLHTGSSGNTIYF. The DNA for the CDR3 is TGCGCCAGCAGCCTACTCCACACGGGGAGCTCTGGAAACACCATATATTTT.